A selection of T cell receptor beta chains follows, all from one sample in a study of T-cell memory formation after mild COVID-19. In TCRdb, the 5' RACE reads were re-called with MiXCR into one record per CDR3 protein. The repertoire holds about 600,000 distinct CDR3 sequences, with roughly a fifth as singletons. The sample taken for sequencing was PBMCs or a T cell subset sorted from them (not recorded which). The source is an adult woman who had mild COVID-19 (a few samples of this study predate the infection). Cell type and time point are not known. The CDR3 runs from the conserved cysteine through the conserved F or W.

>TRBV20-1|TRBJ2-3
CSPSGTSGSAQYF
>TRBV24-1|TRBJ2-3
CATSDPRDGGTDTQYF
>TRBV5-6|TRBJ2-6
CASSHVYLSGANVLTF
>TRBV4-1|TRBJ2-5
CASSQDGTSWETQYF
>TRBV12-3/TRBV12-4|TRBJ1-2
CASSKDTYGYTF
>TRBV7-9|TRBJ2-3
CASSLSAGGFDTQYF
>TRBV12-3/TRBV12-4|TRBJ1-1
CASSPRVPGEAFF
>TRBV12-3/TRBV12-4|TRBJ1-1
CASSSQTGGSEAFF
>TRBV20-1|TRBJ1-1
CSAADTEAFF
>TRBV3-1|TRBJ2-1
CASSQAYLAGVNEQFF
>TRBV12-3/TRBV12-4|TRBJ2-7
CASSLGLAGGYEQYF
>TRBV7-2|TRBJ2-1
CASSSAPFKYNEQFF
>TRBV12-3/TRBV12-4|TRBJ2-5
CASSLNRGLAVQETQYF
>TRBV5-6|TRBJ1-2
CASSLENTNYGYTF
>TRBV20-1|TRBJ2-3
CSASPILAASTDTQYF